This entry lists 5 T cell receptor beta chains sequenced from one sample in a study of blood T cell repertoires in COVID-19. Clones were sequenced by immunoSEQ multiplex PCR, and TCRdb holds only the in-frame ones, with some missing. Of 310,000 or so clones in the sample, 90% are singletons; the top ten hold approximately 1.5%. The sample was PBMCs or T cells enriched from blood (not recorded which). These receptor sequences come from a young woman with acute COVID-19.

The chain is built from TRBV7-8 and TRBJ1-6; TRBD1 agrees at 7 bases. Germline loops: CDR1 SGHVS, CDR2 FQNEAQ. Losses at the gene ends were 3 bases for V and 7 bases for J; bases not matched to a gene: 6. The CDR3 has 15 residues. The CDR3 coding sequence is TGTGCCAGCAGCTTCCGACAGGGTTTGAATTCACCCCTCCACTTT. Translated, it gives CASSFRQGLNSPLHF. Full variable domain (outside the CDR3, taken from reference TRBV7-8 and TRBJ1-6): GAGVSQSPRYKVAKRGQDVALRCDPISGHVSLFWYQQALGQGPEFLTYFQNEAQLDKSGLPSDRFFAERPEGSVSTLKIQRTQQEDSAVYLCASSFRQGLNSPLHFGNGTRLTVT.

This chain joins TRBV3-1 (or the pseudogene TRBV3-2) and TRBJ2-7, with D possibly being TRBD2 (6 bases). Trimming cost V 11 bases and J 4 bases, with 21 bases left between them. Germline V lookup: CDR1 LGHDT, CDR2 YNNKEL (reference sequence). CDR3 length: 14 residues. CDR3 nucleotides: TGTGCCGCCGGAGAAGGCGGGAAGACATACGAGCAGTACTTC. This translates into CAAGEGGKTYEQYF.

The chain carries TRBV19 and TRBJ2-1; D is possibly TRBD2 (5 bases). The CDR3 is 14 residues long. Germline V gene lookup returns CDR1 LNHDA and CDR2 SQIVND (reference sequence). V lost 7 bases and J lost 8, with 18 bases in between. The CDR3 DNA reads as TGTGCCAGTAAAGCTAGTGAGGGTCGGTATGAGCAGTTCTTC. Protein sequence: CASKASEGRYEQFF.

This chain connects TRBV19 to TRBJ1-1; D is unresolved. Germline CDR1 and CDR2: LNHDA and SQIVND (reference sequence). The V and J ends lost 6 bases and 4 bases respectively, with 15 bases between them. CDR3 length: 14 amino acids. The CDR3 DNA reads TGTGCCAGTAGAGGTCGGTCGGCAGGCACTGAAGCTTTCTTT. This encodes CASRGRSAGTEAFF.

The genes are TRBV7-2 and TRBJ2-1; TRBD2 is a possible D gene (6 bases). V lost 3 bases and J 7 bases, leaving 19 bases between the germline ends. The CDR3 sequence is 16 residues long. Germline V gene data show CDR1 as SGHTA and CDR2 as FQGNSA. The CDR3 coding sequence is TGTGCCAGCAGCTTCTCCGCGGGGAAAGCTGAGAATGAGCAGTTCTTC. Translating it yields CASSFSAGKAENEQFF. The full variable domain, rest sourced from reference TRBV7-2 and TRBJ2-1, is GAGVSQSPSNKVTEKGKDVELRCDPISGHTALYWYRQSLGQGLEFLIYFQGNSAPDKSGLPSDRFSAERTGGSVSTLTIQRTQQEDSAVYLCASSFSAGKAENEQFFGPGTRLTVL.